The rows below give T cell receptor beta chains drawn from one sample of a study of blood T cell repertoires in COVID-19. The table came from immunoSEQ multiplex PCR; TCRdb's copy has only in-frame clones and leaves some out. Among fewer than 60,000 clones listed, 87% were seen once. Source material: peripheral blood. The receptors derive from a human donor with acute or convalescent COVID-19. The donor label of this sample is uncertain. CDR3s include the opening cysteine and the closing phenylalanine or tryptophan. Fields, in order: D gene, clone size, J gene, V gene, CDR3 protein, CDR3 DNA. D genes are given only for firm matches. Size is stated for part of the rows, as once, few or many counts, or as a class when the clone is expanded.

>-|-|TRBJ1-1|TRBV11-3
CASWPISINTEAFF
TGTGCCAGCTGGCCCATCTCCATTAACACTGAAGCTTTCTTT
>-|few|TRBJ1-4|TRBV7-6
CASSLGSGNHEKLFF
TGTGCCAGCAGCTTAGGGTCGGGAAATCATGAAAAACTGTTTTTT
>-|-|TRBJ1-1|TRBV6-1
CASSEGEGGAFF
TGTGCCAGCAGTGAAGGGGAGGGGGGCGCTTTCTTT
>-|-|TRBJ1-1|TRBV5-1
CASSLAGNTEAFF
TGCGCCAGCAGCTTGGCCGGGAACACTGAAGCTTTCTTT
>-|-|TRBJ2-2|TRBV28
CASRPQGTGELFF
TGTGCCAGCAGACCACAGGGAACCGGGGAGCTGTTTTTT
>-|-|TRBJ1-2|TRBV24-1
CATSDSRGDGYTF
TGTGCCACCAGTGATTCTCGGGGAGATGGCTACACCTTC
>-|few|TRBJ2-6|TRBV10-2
CASSDLGSVSRANVLTF
TGCGCCAGCAGTGACCTCGGGAGCGTCTCTCGGGCCAACGTCCTGACTTTC
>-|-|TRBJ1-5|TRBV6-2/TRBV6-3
CASSYLIGHRASFNQPQHF
TGTGCCAGCAGTTACCTAATCGGCCACAGGGCCTCTTTCAATCAGCCCCAGCATTTT
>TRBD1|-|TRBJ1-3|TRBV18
CASSPGQAFSGNTIYF
TGTGCCAGCTCACCCGGACAGGCCTTCTCTGGAAACACCATATATTTT
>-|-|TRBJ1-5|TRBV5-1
CASSFGGTPDQPQHF
TGCGCCAGCAGCTTCGGCGGGACGCCGGATCAGCCCCAGCATTTT
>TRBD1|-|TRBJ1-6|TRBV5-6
CASSPQGTGGSPLHF
TGTGCCAGCAGCCCCCAGGGGACAGGAGGCTCACCCCTCCACTTT
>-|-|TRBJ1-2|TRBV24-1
CAISGGLYGYTF
TGTGCCATTTCGGGCGGGCTCTATGGCTACACCTTC
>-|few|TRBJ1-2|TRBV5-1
CASSLEDGVYGYTF
TGCGCCAGCAGCTTGGAAGACGGAGTCTATGGCTACACCTTC
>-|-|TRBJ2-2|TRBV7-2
CASSNTARGTGELFF
TGTGCCAGCAGCAATACAGCTAGGGGCACCGGGGAGCTGTTTTTT
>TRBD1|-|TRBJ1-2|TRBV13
CASSIRTGGIYGYTF
TGTGCCAGCAGCATCCGGACAGGGGGCATCTATGGCTACACCTTC
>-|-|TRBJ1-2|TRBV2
CASSSSGGGYTF
TGTGCCAGCAGTTCATCCGGCGGTGGCTACACCTTC
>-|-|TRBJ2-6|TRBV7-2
CASSLGLTGANVLTF
TGTGCCAGCAGCCTCGGACTGACCGGGGCCAACGTCCTGACTTTC
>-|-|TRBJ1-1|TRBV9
CASSVSPGLSTEAFF
TGTGCCAGCAGCGTAAGCCCGGGTTTGAGTACTGAAGCTTTCTTT
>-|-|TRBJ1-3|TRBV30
CAWSEPPNTIYF
TGTGCCTGGAGTGAGCCGCCTAACACCATATATTTT
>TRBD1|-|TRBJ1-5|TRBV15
CATSPDRGSNQPQHF
TGTGCCACCAGCCCGGACAGGGGAAGCAATCAGCCCCAGCATTTT
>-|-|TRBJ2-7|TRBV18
CASSPDRTTFDEQYF
TGTGCCAGCTCACCCGACAGAACTACCTTCGACGAGCAGTACTTC
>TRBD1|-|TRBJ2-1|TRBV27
CASSLGTGGGNEQFF
TGTGCCAGCAGTTTGGGGACAGGGGGAGGGAATGAGCAGTTCTTC
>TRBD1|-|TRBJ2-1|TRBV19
CASSIGQGLGEQFF
TGTGCCAGTAGTATTGGACAGGGATTAGGTGAGCAGTTCTTC